This paragraph reports one T cell receptor (beta chain). The CDR3 is 11 residues long. Deletions cut 4 bases from V and 5 bases from J, with 4 bases between. Germline CDR1 LGHNT, CDR2 FRNRAP. The sample belongs to a study of blood T cell repertoires in COVID-19. In the study overall: Italy, Spain and the United States were the sources of the convalescent and acute COVID-19 samples. T cells, B-cell-depleted T cells, or PBMCs provided the cDNA or gDNA that served as material.

In the original workflow: How many nucleated cells were present was estimated from reference gene primer amplification. Repertoires were generated with immunoSEQ multiplex PCR, while TCRdb's copy carries only in-frame clones and drops some. V, J and clone size were drawn from that table, and D and trimming were deduced from the DNA. The sample has some 170,000 clones, about 74% seen once; the top ten hold approximately 8%. The TCR originated in a man in his 60s with acute or convalescent COVID-19. The V call is TRBV12-5, the J call TRBJ2-3; the D is unclear. Sequencing was done on a sample of peripheral blood. CDR3 region: CASGSGDTQYF. The CDR3, as DNA: TGTGCTAGTGGTTCCGGAGATACGCAGTATTTT.